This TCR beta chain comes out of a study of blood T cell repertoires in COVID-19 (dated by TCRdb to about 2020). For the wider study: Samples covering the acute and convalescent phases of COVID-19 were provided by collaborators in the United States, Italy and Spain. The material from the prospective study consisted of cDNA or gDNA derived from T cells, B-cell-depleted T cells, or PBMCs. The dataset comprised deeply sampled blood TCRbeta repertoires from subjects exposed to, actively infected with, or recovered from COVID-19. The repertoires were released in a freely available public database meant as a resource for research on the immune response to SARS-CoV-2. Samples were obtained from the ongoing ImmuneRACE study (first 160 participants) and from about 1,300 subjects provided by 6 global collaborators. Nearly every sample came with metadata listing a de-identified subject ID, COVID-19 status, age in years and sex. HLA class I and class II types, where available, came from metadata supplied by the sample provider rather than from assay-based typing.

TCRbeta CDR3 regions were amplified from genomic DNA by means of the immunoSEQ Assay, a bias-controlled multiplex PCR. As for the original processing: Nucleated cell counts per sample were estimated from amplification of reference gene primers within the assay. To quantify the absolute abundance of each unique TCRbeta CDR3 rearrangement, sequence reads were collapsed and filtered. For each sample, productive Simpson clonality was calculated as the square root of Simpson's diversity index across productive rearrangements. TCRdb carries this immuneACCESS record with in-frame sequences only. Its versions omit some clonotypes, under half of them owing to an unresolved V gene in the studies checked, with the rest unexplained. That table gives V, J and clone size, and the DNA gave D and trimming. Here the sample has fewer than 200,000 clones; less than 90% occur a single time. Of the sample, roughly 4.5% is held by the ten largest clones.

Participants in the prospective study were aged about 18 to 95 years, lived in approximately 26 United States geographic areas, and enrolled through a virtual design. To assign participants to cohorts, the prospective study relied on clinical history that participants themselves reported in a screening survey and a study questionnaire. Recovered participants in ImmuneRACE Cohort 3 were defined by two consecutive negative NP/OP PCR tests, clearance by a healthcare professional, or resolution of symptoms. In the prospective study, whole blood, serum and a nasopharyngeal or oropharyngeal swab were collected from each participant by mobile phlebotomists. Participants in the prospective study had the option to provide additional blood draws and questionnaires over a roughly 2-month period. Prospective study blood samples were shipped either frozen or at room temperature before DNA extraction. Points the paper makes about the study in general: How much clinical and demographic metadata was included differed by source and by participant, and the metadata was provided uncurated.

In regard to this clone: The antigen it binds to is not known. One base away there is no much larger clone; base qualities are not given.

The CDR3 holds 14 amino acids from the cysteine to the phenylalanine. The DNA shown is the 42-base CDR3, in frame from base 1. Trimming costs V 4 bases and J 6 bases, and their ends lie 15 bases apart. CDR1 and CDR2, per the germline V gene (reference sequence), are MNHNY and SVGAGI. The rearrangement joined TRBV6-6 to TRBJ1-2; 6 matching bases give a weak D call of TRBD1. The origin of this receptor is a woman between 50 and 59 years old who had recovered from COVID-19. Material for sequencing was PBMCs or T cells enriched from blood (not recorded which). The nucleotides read TGTGCCAGCAGTTTCCTAGAGGGGGGGAATGGCTACACCTTC. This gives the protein CASSFLEGGNGYTF.